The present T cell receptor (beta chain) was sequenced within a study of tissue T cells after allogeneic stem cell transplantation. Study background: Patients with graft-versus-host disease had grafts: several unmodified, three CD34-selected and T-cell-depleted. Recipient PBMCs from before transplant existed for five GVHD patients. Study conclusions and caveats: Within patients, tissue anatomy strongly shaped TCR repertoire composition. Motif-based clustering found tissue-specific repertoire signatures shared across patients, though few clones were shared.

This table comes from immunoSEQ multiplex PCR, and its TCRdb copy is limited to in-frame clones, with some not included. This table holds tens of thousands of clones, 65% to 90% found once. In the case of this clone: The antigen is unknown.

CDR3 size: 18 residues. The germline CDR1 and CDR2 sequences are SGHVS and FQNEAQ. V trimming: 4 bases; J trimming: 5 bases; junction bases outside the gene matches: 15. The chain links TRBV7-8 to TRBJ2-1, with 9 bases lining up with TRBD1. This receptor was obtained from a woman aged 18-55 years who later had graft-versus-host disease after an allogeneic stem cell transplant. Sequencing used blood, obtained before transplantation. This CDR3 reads CASSSRALGTGWDNEQFF. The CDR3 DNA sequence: TGTGCCAGCAGCTCACGGGCCCTCGGGACAGGGTGGGACAATGAGCAGTTCTTC.